This passage covers 24 T cell receptor beta chains from one sample sequenced in a study of CD8 T cells in Susac syndrome (dated by TCRdb to between 2018 and 2021). The method was the immunoSEQ multiplex PCR assay. RNA was extracted using the RNeasy kit, and 0.5 to 1 microgram was reverse transcribed with random hexamers. The public sequencing data were trimmed at Q25 with fastp and processed into clonotypes with MiXCR by TCRdb, which kept only in-frame beta chains. CDR3 protein sequences are deduplicated, and each keeps its most common genes and DNA. In this sample the table shows 250,000 to 350,000 distinct CDR3 sequences, about 90% of which occur a single time. 0.06% to 0.075% of the sample lies in the top ten. The specimen was CD4+ T cells from PBMCs. The receptors shown here come from a human donor with multiple sclerosis.

The V gene is TRBV12-3 or TRBV12-4, the J gene TRBJ2-7; 8 bases map to TRBD1. V was clipped by 3 bases and J by 4 bases; unmatched bases: 5. The length of the CDR3 is 14 residues. CDR3 sequence reads: CASSLIQGVYEQYF. The DNA of the CDR3 is TGTGCCAGCAGTTTGATACAGGGGGTTTACGAGCAGTACTTC.

The chain links TRBV5-5 to TRBJ1-5; D might be TRBD1 (5 bases). The V end was cut by 0 bases, the J end by 9 bases, with 16 bases between. CDR1 and CDR2 (germline): SGHKS, YYEKEE (reference sequence). This CDR3 is built from 15 residues. This CDR3 is CASSLEGAVVWPQHF. CDR3 coding DNA: TGTGCCAGCAGCTTGGAAGGGGCGGTGGTTTGGCCCCAGCATTTT.

This chain uses TRBV11-1 with TRBJ2-1, with 9 bases aligning to TRBD2. The CDR3 totals 15 residues. The V gene's germline CDR1 is SGHAT and CDR2 FQDESV (reference sequence). V shed 3 bases and J 9 bases; nucleotides not matched to a gene: 9. Here the CDR3 reads CASSFRLAGYPEQFF. The CDR3 DNA reads as TGTGCCAGCAGCTTCAGGCTAGCGGGATACCCTGAGCAGTTCTTC.

This chain links TRBV20-1 with TRBJ2-7, with D tentatively TRBD1 or TRBD2 (5 bases each). With 5 bases removed from V and 6 bases from J, the gap between germline ends came to 20 bases. There are 14 residues in the CDR3. CDR1 and CDR2 (germline): DFQATT, SNEGSKA (reference sequence). CDR3 in DNA: TGCAGTGCTGACAGAAGGACTGGGATCGGCGAGCAGTACTTC. The encoded protein is CSADRRTGIGEQYF.

The rearrangement links TRBV14 to TRBJ2-1, with 8 positions matching TRBD2. The CDR3 covers 16 residues. The junction had 7 bases not matched to a gene; V was cut back by 1 base and J by 5 bases. Per the germline V gene, CDR1 is SGHDN and CDR2 is FVKESK. In nucleotides, the CDR3 is TGTGCCAGCAGCCAAGGACTTCGAGCGGGAGACAATGAGCAGTTCTTC. Translated: CASSQGLRAGDNEQFF.

This clonotype was counted a few times. The V gene is TRBV4-2, the J gene TRBJ2-7; 8 nucleotides agree with TRBD2. The V gene end was trimmed by 8 bases and the J gene end by 0 bases; junction bases not matched to a gene: 15. This CDR3 is built from 17 residues. Germline V gives CDR1 LGHNA, CDR2 YNFKEQ. The DNA of the CDR3 is TGTGCCAGCGCCCCACGGGCAACTAGCGGCTTCTCCTACGAGCAGTACTTC. Its protein is CASAPRATSGFSYEQYF.

V gene TRBV6-6 combines with J gene TRBJ1-1; TRBD1 is a possible D gene (6 bases). This CDR3 spans 14 amino acids. The V end lost 7 bases, the J end lost 4 bases, and 16 bases lay between the germline ends. Germline CDR1 is MNHNY and CDR2 is SVGAGI (reference sequence). The CDR3 DNA is TGTGCCAGCACCACGGGGGGCAGCATCACTGAAGCTTTCTTT. It is translated as CASTTGGSITEAFF.

This clonotype occurred once. This chain uses TRBV29-1 with TRBJ2-1; maybe TRBD2 (5 bases). The germline CDR1 and CDR2 sequences are SQVTM and ANQGSEA. The ends were cut back, 7 bases at V and 1 base at J, with 8 bases in the middle. CDR3 size: 12 residues. The CDR3: CSGRTSYNEQFF. In DNA, the CDR3 is TGCAGCGGCCGGACTTCCTACAATGAGCAGTTCTTC.

The rearrangement uses TRBV9 and TRBJ2-3; perhaps TRBD2 as D (7 bases). The CDR3 covers 18 residues. Trimming took 0 bases from V and 2 from J, leaving 19 bases between them. The V gene's germline CDR1 is SGDLS and CDR2 YYNGEE. CDR3 DNA: TGTGCCAGCAGCGTAGAGGGGGGAGGCGGGGGAAACACAGATACGCAGTATTTT. This gives the protein CASSVEGGGGGNTDTQYF.

V is TRBV2 and J is TRBJ1-2; D is perhaps TRBD1 (5 bases). Germline V CDR1 and CDR2: SNHLY, FYNNEI. Deletions cut 4 bases from V and 8 bases from J, with 14 bases between. This CDR3 is built from 13 residues. The CDR3 loop is CASSVVGREGYTF. CDR3 DNA sequence: TGTGCCAGCAGTGTCGTGGGCAGGGAAGGCTACACCTTC.

The chain recombines TRBV4-1 with TRBJ1-5; D not resolved. The CDR3 covers 15 residues. Germline V gives CDR1 MGHRA, CDR2 YSYEKL. The ends were cut back, 4 bases at V and 4 bases at J, with 14 bases in the middle. CDR3 in DNA: TGCGCCAGCAGCCGCGGGCAACTGGCAAATCAGCCCCAGCATTTT. This codes for CASSRGQLANQPQHF.

The chain carries TRBV7-9 and TRBJ1-3; maybe TRBD1 (6 bases). V gave up 8 bases and J gave up 0 bases, with 11 bases separating them. Germline CDR1 and CDR2: SEHNR and FQNEAQ (reference sequence). CDR3 length: 14 residues. The DNA for the CDR3 is TGTGCCAGCGGAATGACAGGCTCTGGAAACACCATATATTTT. It codes for CASGMTGSGNTIYF.

The sample holds a few counts of this clonotype. This sequence joins TRBV23-1 and TRBJ2-7; D is undetermined. TRBV23-1 is an ORF for which the function is uncertain. The CDR3 sequence is 12 residues long. V dropped 7 bases and J dropped 3 bases, with 10 bases sitting between them. The CDR3 region is CASTHTSYEQYF. CDR3 in DNA: TGCGCCAGCACCCACACGAGCTACGAGCAGTACTTC.

This rearrangement joins TRBV7-2 to TRBJ1-2; D is unresolved. V lost 1 base to trimming and J lost 0 bases, with 9 bases between them. Germline loops: CDR1 SGHTA, CDR2 FQGNSA. The CDR3 runs 15 residues. CDR3 DNA: TGTGCCAGCAGCTTAGGGAGGTACCCTAACTATGGCTACACCTTC. Encoded protein: CASSLGRYPNYGYTF.

This clonotype was detected only a few times. V gene TRBV30 combines with J gene TRBJ1-1; D is unclear. There are 13 residues in the CDR3. Germline V CDR1 and CDR2: GTSNPN, SVGIG (reference sequence). V gave up 2 bases and J gave up 8 bases, with 15 bases separating them. The CDR3 coding sequence is TGTGCCTGGAGTAGAATGCTAAGCGGCGAAGCTTTCTTT. It is translated as CAWSRMLSGEAFF.

The chain recombines TRBV5-1 with TRBJ2-1, with no clear D. Germline values: CDR1 SGHRS, CDR2 YFSETQ. Between the trimmed V and J ends, which lost 0 bases and 6 bases, there was a span of 10 bases. The CDR3 sequence is 14 residues long. Here the CDR3 reads CASSLGAGPNEQFF. CDR3 sequence (DNA): TGCGCCAGCAGCTTGGGAGCCGGGCCCAATGAGCAGTTCTTC. Full variable domain (rest looked up from reference TRBV5-1 and TRBJ2-1): KAGVTQTPRYLIKTRGQQVTLSCSPISGHRSVSWYQQTPGQGLQFLFEYFSETQRNKGNFPGRFSGRQFSNSRSEMNVSTLELGDSALYLCASSLGAGPNEQFFGPGTRLTVL.

This chain joins TRBV28 and TRBJ1-1; D call uncertain. The CDR3 length is 13 residues. V was cut by 5 bases and J by 4 bases, with 11 bases left in between. The germline CDR1 and CDR2 sequences are MDHEN and SYDVKM. CDR3 protein: CASSPASGTEAFF. The CDR3 bases are TGTGCCAGCAGTCCTGCCTCAGGCACTGAAGCTTTCTTT.

This clonotype appeared a single time. The chain combines TRBV30 with TRBJ2-7, with 7 bases identical to TRBD1. The CDR3 contains 13 residues. The trim removed 1 base at V and 3 bases at J, leaving 3 bases unmatched. Germline assignment: CDR1 GTSNPN and CDR2 SVGIG (reference sequence). CDR3 amino acids: CAWSAGQSYEQYF. The CDR3 nucleotides are TGTGCCTGGAGTGCGGGACAGAGCTACGAGCAGTACTTC.

In its sample, this clonotype was seen once. J is TRBJ1-2 and V is TRBV18; no reliable D call. Germline CDR1 is KGHSH and CDR2 is LQKENI. The CDR3 sequence is 14 residues long. V lost 1 base and J lost 7, with 13 bases in between. CDR3 sequence reads: CASSPQKARGGYTF. Here the CDR3 DNA reads TGTGCCAGCTCACCACAAAAGGCGCGGGGTGGCTACACCTTC.

V usage is TRBV5-1 and J usage is TRBJ1-4, with D unresolved. Trimming stripped 2 bases from V and 6 bases from J, with 5 bases between. CDR1 and CDR2 from the germline V gene are SGHRS and YFSETQ. There are 12 residues in the CDR3. CDR3 nucleotide sequence: TGCGCCAGCAGCTTAGAGGATGAAAAACTGTTTTTT. Translation: CASSLEDEKLFF. The variable domain in full, completed from reference TRBV5-1 and TRBJ1-4, reads KAGVTQTPRYLIKTRGQQVTLSCSPISGHRSVSWYQQTPGQGLQFLFEYFSETQRNKGNFPGRFSGRQFSNSRSEMNVSTLELGDSALYLCASSLEDEKLFFGSGTQLSVL.

This clonotype was seen just once. The chain employs TRBV11-1 and TRBJ2-1; TRBD1 agrees at 11 bases. The CDR3 is 16 residues long. J gave up 5 bases and V 0 bases, and 3 bases lay outside the gene matches. Germline assignment: CDR1 SGHAT and CDR2 FQDESV (reference sequence). The CDR3 coding sequence is TGTGCCAGCAGCTTAGCAGGACAGGGGGCAAACAATGAGCAGTTCTTC. As protein: CASSLAGQGANNEQFF. Full variable domain (rest looked up from reference TRBV11-1 and TRBJ2-1): EAEVAQSPRYKITEKSQAVAFWCDPISGHATLYWYRQILGQGPELLVQFQDESVVDDSQLPKDRFSAERLKGVDSTLKIQPAELGDSAMYLCASSLAGQGANNEQFFGPGTRLTVL.

This clonotype was picked up one time. CDR3 nucleotides: TGTGCCAGCAGTCTACTAGCGGGGGTGAACACCGGGGAGCTGTTTTTT. Residues: CASSLLAGVNTGELFF. V gene TRBV6-2 or TRBV6-3 combines with J gene TRBJ2-2, with 11 positions matching TRBD2. The CDR3 loop spans 16 amino acids. V was clipped by 5 bases and J by 1 base; unmatched bases: 3. CDR1 and CDR2 from the germline V gene are MNHEY and SVGEGT.

J is TRBJ1-1 and V is TRBV30, with no clear D. Trimming removed 3 bases from V and 11 bases from J, with 13 bases in between. Germline V CDR1 and CDR2: GTSNPN, SVGIG (reference sequence). This CDR3 comprises 11 residues. The CDR3 coding sequence is TGTGCCTGGAGAACAAAGGAAGAGGCTTTCTTT. It is translated as CAWRTKEEAFF.

This chain connects TRBV12-5 to TRBJ1-4; D is undetermined. The V gene's germline CDR1 is LGHNT and CDR2 FRNRAP. The V and J ends lost 6 bases and 2 bases respectively, with 7 bases between them. The CDR3 loop spans 13 amino acids. In DNA, the CDR3 is TGTGCTAGTGGCGGTAGTACTAATGAAAAACTGTTTTTT. Its protein product is CASGGSTNEKLFF.